The 17 T cell receptor beta chains in this list originate from one sample, sequenced in a study of blood T cell repertoires in COVID-19 (dated by TCRdb to between 2020 and 2021). Libraries were built with the immunoSEQ multiplex PCR assay. TCRdb took this table from immuneACCESS and kept in-frame rearrangements with V and J called. Such tables lack part of the clones; where checked against another copy, unresolved V genes explain under half of the gap, and the rest is unexplained. Recorded for this sample are 200,000 to 250,000 clones; under 90% of them occurred a single time. The biggest ten clones account for under 3.5% of the sample. The specimen was PBMCs or T cells enriched from blood (not recorded which). These receptors all come from a woman in her fifties or sixties who had recovered from COVID-19.

The chain recombines TRBV7-6 with TRBJ2-7; 9 bases are shared with TRBD1. Germline V gives CDR1 SGHVS, CDR2 FNYEAQ. The CDR3 consists of 16 residues. The V gene end was trimmed by 1 base and the J gene end by 3 bases; junction bases not matched to a gene: 7. CDR3 region: CASSLEPGQGGYEQYF. The CDR3 DNA reads TGTGCCAGCAGCTTAGAACCGGGACAGGGAGGCTACGAGCAGTACTTC.

The chain links TRBV2 to TRBJ1-6, with D possibly matching TRBD1 (5 bases). The germline gives CDR1 SNHLY, CDR2 FYNNEI. V was trimmed by 5 bases and J by 3 bases, leaving 8 bases between them. The CDR3 is made up of 14 amino acids. DNA for the CDR3: TGTGCCAGCAGTAGACAGATCTATAATTCACCCCTCCACTTT. Translated, it gives CASSRQIYNSPLHF.

V and J are TRBV7-8 and TRBJ1-2; the match to TRBD1 covers 7 bases. CDR1 and CDR2 (germline): SGHVS, FQNEAQ. The CDR3 extends over 12 amino acids. Unmatched junction bases numbered 1, after V lost 2 bases and J lost 7 bases. CDR3 sequence: CASSLTGAGYTF. DNA for the CDR3: TGTGCCAGCAGCTTAACAGGGGCTGGCTACACCTTC.

This clone came up once. The genes are TRBV7-2 and TRBJ1-1, with a possible D match to TRBD1 (5 bases). Germline CDR1 SGHTA, CDR2 FQGNSA. The CDR3 is 13 residues long. Between the trimmed V and J ends, which lost 3 bases and 5 bases, there was a span of 10 bases. The CDR3 loop is CASSFGGGTEAFF. CDR3 in DNA: TGTGCCAGCAGCTTTGGGGGGGGGACTGAAGCTTTCTTT.

The J gene is TRBJ1-2, the V gene TRBV19, with a possible D match to TRBD1 (6 bases). Trimming pared 1 base from V and 7 bases from J, leaving 16 bases between. The CDR3 is 15 amino acids. Germline V lookup: CDR1 LNHDA, CDR2 SQIVND (reference sequence). The CDR3 protein is CASSIVGPKGVGYTF. The CDR3 region has the DNA TGTGCCAGTAGTATAGTCGGGCCAAAGGGGGTTGGCTACACCTTC.

The rearrangement joins TRBV2 to TRBJ1-5; 7 nucleotides agree with TRBD1. CDR3 length: 14 residues. Germline V gives CDR1 SNHLY, CDR2 FYNNEI. J was trimmed by 6 bases and V by 7 bases; bases with no gene match: 9. CDR3 coding DNA: TGTGCCAGCAAAGACAGGGCGTTGTTTCAGCCCCAGCATTTT. It codes for CASKDRALFQPQHF.

This clone was seen once. At one end the junction does not follow the germline gene, possibly because of a read error. The V and J genes are TRBV7-2 and TRBJ2-1, with 8 bases matching TRBD2. Germline CDR1 and CDR2: SGHTA and FQGNSA. The CDR3 is made up of 14 amino acids. For the CDR3, the DNA is TGTGCCAGCAGCATAGCAGCGGGAGACCGGGAGCAGTTCTTC. It encodes CASSIAAGDREQFF.

The chain links TRBV2 to TRBJ2-2; D gene ambiguous. This CDR3 spans 12 amino acids. Germline V CDR1 and CDR2: SNHLY, FYNNEI. Trimming cost V 6 bases and J 7 bases, with 9 bases left between them. CDR3 sequence: CASSYGGGELFF. The CDR3 DNA sequence: TGTGCCAGCAGCTACGGCGGCGGGGAGCTGTTTTTT.

This clone was observed a few times. This sequence joins TRBV7-2 and TRBJ1-3, with 7 bases fitting TRBD1. Germline values: CDR1 SGHTA, CDR2 FQGNSA. This CDR3 is built from 16 residues. J lost 0 bases, V lost 4 bases, and 6 bases had no gene match. Written as DNA, the CDR3 is TGTGCCAGCAGCTCGGACAGGCCCCGCTCTGGAAACACCATATATTTT. Amino acids: CASSSDRPRSGNTIYF.

This chain uses TRBV7-9 with TRBJ1-5, with 9 bases lining up with TRBD1. The CDR3 consists of 15 residues. V was clipped by 1 base and J by 4 bases; unmatched bases: 2. Germline values: CDR1 SEHNR, CDR2 FQNEAQ (reference sequence). In DNA form, the CDR3 reads TGTGCCAGCAGCTTAGAGACAGGGGGGAATCAGCCCCAGCATTTT. This sequence encodes CASSLETGGNQPQHF.

V gene TRBV29-1 combines with J gene TRBJ1-1, with a possible D match to TRBD1 (5 bases). Germline V CDR1 and CDR2: SQVTM, ANQGSEA. The germline V and J ends were trimmed by 4 bases and 5 bases, with 14 bases remaining between them. The CDR3 covers 13 residues. The CDR3 sequence: CSVGGGIGTEAFF. In nucleotides, the CDR3 is TGCAGCGTTGGGGGGGGAATAGGGACTGAAGCTTTCTTT.

The chain carries TRBV27 and TRBJ2-3, with 8 bases that match TRBD1. Trimming at V came to 6 bases and at J to 7 bases, leaving 12 bases not matched to a gene. Germline V lookup: CDR1 MNHEY, CDR2 SMNVEV (reference sequence). The CDR3 totals 15 residues. The CDR3, as DNA: TGTGCCAGCAGCCTCCGGCAGGGGGCTGCACATACGCAGTATTTT. The encoded protein is CASSLRQGAAHTQYF.

The table lists this clone with a few counts. The chain carries TRBV6-5 and TRBJ2-1; 8 nucleotides match TRBD2. The CDR3 runs 14 residues. Per the germline V gene, CDR1 is MNHEY and CDR2 is SVGAGI. J was trimmed by 10 bases and V by 2 bases; bases with no gene match: 7. The CDR3 here is CASSYRRGANEQFF. CDR3 nucleotides: TGTGCCAGCAGTTACCGGCGGGGGGCTAACGAGCAGTTCTTC.

The chain links TRBV18 to TRBJ1-2; D perhaps matches TRBD1 (6 bases). Deletions cut 5 bases from V and 8 bases from J, with 15 bases between. Per germline, CDR1 KGHSH and CDR2 LQKENI. The CDR3 runs 13 residues. This chain's CDR3 is CASSVFRGGGYTF. The DNA for the CDR3 is TGTGCCAGCTCAGTATTCAGGGGAGGGGGCTACACCTTC.

The rearrangement uses TRBV4-3 and TRBJ1-6; D remains unclear. V dropped 0 bases and J dropped 10 bases, with 10 bases sitting between them. The germline V gene has CDR1 LGHNA and CDR2 YSLEER. CDR3 length: 14 residues. DNA of the CDR3: TGCGCCAGCAGCCAAGATCGTTATCAGTCACCCCTCCACTTT. This encodes CASSQDRYQSPLHF.

V is TRBV3-1 (or the pseudogene TRBV3-2) and J is TRBJ1-1, with 7 nucleotides matching TRBD1. The CDR3 is made up of 13 amino acids. Germline CDR1 is LGHDT and CDR2 is YNNKEL (reference sequence). J gave up 5 bases and V 4 bases, and 4 bases lay outside the gene matches. In DNA form, the CDR3 reads TGTGCCAGCAGCCCCAACAGGGGAACTGAAGCTTTCTTT. This sequence encodes CASSPNRGTEAFF.

The chain recombines TRBV5-4 with TRBJ1-2; D is perhaps TRBD1 (5 bases). This CDR3 spans 13 amino acids. The germline CDR1 and CDR2 sequences are SGHNT and YYREEE (reference sequence). V was clipped by 4 bases and J by 2 bases, with 9 bases between them. The CDR3 is CASSRQGNYGYTF. DNA for the CDR3: TGTGCCAGCAGCCGTCAGGGAAACTATGGCTACACCTTC.